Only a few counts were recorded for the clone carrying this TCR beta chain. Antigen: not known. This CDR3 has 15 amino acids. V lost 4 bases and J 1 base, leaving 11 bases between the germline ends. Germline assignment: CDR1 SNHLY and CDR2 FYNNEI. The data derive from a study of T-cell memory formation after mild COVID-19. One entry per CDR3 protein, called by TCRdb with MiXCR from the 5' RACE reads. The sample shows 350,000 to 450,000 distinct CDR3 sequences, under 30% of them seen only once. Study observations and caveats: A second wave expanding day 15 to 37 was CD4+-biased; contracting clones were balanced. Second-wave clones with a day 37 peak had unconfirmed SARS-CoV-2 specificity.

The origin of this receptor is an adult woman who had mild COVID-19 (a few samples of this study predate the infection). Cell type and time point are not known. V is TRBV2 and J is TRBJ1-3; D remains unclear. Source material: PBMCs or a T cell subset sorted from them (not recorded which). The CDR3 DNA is TGTGCCAGCAGTGTCATGGTAGGGTCTGGAAACACCATATATTTT. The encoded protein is CASSVMVGSGNTIYF. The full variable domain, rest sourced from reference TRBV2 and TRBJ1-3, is EPEVTQTPSHQVTQMGQEVILRCVPISNHLYFYWYRQILGQKVEFLVSFYNNEISEKSEIFDDQFSVERPDGSNFTLKIRSTKLEDSAMYFCASSVMVGSGNTIYFGEGSWLTVV.